The entry below gives a single T cell receptor (beta chain) sequence along with its context. What it recognizes is unknown. The junction and the germline gene differ at one end; a read error may be behind it. These data belong to a study of identical twins. Points from the study as a whole: Invariant MAIT and iNKT cells may have partly biased zero-insertion analyses. Cord blood beta clonotypes that were abundant carried fewer insertions, and memory repertoires showed no such trend.

In TCRdb, the 5' RACE reads were re-called with MiXCR into one record per CDR3 protein. The sample lists more than 1.5 million distinct CDR3 sequences, about 31% occurring once. CDR1 and CDR2 (germline): DFQATT, SNEGSKA (reference sequence). CDR3 length: 16 amino acids. The sequence was obtained from a newborn girl in good health. Sequences were obtained from cord blood. This chain links TRBV20-1 with TRBJ1-6, with unresolved D. The CDR3 spells CSARVHRSGGNSPPHF. CDR3 sequence (DNA): TGCAGTGCTAGAGTCCATAGAAGTGGAGGGAATTCACCCCCCCACTTT.